What follows are 2 T cell receptor beta chains derived from one specimen sequenced in a study of cytomegalovirus exposure and HLA in healthy donors. This PCR relied on a set of 60 Vbeta primers and 13 Jbeta primers. Repertoires were generated with immunoSEQ multiplex PCR, while TCRdb's copy carries only in-frame clones and drops some. The data hold approximately 150,000 clones, with just over 75% observed a single time. The sequencing sample was made of PBMCs. Every receptor here comes from a woman in her twenties or thirties in good health and CMV-seropositive.

This chain links TRBV6-5 with TRBJ2-2, with TRBD2 identical over 9 bases. The length of the CDR3 is 14 residues. The V and J ends lost 10 bases and 4 bases, in that order; junction bases with no gene match: 7. Germline values: CDR1 MNHEY, CDR2 SVGAGI. This CDR3 is CAIKAGGSTGELFF. The CDR3 bases are TGTGCCATTAAGGCGGGGGGGAGCACCGGGGAGCTGTTTTTT.

The gene calls are TRBV4-3 and TRBJ2-7; D may be TRBD2 (5 bases). From germline, CDR1 is LGHNA and CDR2 YSLEER. V was shortened by 4 bases and J by 3 bases, with 19 bases between the two germline ends. The CDR3 sequence is 16 residues long. The CDR3, as DNA: TGCGCCAGCAGCCCATCTCCCGGGGTTAATGTCTACGAGCAGTACTTC. Protein product: CASSPSPGVNVYEQYF.